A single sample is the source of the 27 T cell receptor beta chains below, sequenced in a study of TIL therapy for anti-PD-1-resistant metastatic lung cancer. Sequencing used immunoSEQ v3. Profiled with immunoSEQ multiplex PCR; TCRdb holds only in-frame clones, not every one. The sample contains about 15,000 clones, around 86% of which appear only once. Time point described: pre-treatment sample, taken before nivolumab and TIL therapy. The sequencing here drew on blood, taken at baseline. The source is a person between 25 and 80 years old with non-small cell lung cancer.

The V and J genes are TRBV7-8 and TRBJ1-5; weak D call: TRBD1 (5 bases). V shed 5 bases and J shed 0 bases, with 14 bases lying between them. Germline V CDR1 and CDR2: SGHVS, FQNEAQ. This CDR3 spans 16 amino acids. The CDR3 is CASSPPTEHSNQPQHF. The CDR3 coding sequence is TGTGCCAGCAGCCCCCCGACAGAACATAGCAATCAGCCCCAGCATTTT.

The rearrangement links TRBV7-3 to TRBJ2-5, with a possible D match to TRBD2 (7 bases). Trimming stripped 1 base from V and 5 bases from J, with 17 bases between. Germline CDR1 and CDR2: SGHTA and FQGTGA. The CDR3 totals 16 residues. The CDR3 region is CASSLMARGLGETQYF. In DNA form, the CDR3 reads TGTGCCAGCAGCTTAATGGCGCGGGGGCTCGGGGAGACCCAGTACTTC.

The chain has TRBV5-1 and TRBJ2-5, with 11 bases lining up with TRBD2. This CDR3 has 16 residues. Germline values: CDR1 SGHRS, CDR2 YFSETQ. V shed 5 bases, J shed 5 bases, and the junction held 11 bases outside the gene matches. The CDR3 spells CASSVLAGGLKETQYF. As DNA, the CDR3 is TGCGCCAGCAGTGTTCTAGCGGGGGGACTTAAGGAGACCCAGTACTTC.

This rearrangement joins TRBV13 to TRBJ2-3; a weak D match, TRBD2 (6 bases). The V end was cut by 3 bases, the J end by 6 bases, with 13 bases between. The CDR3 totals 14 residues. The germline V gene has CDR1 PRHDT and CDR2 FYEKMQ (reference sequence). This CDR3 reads CASSFRDSRDTQYF. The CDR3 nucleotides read TGTGCCAGCAGCTTCCGGGACTCTAGGGATACGCAGTATTTT.

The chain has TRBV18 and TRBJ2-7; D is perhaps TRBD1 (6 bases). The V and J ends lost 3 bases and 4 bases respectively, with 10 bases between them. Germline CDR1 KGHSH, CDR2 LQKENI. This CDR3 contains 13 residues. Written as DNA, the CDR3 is TGTGCCAGCTCACCCGGGACAACGTACGAGCAGTACTTC. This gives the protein CASSPGTTYEQYF.

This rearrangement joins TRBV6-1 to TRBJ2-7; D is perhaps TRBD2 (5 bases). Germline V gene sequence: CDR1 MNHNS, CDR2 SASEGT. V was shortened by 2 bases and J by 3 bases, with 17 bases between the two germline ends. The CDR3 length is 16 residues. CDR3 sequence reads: CASSERSDGLLYEQYF. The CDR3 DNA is TGTGCCAGCAGTGAACGATCGGACGGACTTCTCTACGAGCAGTACTTC.

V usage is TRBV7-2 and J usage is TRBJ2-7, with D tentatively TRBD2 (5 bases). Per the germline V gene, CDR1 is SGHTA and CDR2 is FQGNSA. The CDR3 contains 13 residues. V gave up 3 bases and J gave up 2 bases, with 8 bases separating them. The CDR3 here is CASSFRGPYEQYF. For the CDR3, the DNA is TGTGCCAGCAGCTTTCGGGGTCCCTACGAGCAGTACTTC.

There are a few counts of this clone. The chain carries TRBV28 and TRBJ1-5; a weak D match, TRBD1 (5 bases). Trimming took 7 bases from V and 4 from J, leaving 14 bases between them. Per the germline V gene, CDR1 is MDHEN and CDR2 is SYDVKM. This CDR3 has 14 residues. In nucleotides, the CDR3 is TGTGCCAGCACCTTAGGCTCAGGGAATCAGCCCCAGCATTTT. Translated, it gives CASTLGSGNQPQHF.

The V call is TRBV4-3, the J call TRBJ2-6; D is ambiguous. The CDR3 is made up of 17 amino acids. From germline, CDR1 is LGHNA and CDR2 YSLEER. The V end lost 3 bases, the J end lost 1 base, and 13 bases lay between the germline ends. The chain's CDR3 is CASSHVVVGSGANVLTF. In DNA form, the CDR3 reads TGCGCCAGCAGCCACGTGGTGGTAGGGTCTGGGGCCAACGTCCTGACTTTC.

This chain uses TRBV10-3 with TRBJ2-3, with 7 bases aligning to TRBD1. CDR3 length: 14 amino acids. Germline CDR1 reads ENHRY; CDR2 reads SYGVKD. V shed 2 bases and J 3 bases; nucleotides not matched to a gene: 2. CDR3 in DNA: TGTGCCATCAGTGAGGGGACAGCAACAGATACGCAGTATTTT. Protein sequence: CAISEGTATDTQYF.

CDR3 DNA sequence: TGTGCCAGCCACAGGGGTCGCAACACTGAAGCTTTCTTT. It encodes CASHRGRNTEAFF. The V call is TRBV6-5, the J call TRBJ1-1, with 7 bases that match TRBD1. V trimming: 8 bases; J trimming: 2 bases; junction bases outside the gene matches: 5. Germline-derived CDR1 and CDR2 are MNHEY and SVGAGI. This CDR3 spans 13 amino acids.

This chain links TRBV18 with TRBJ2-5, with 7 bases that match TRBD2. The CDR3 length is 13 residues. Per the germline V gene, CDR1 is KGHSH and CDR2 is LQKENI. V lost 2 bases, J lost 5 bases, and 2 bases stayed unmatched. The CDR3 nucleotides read TGTGCCAGCTCACCAGGACTAGGGGAGACCCAGTACTTC. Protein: CASSPGLGETQYF.

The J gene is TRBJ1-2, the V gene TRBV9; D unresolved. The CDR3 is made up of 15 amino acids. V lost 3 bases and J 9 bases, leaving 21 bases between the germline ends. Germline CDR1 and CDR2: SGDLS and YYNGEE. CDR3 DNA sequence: TGTGCCAGCAGCGCCTTGACTGCGAGGAGAAATAGCTACACCTTC. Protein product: CASSALTARRNSYTF.

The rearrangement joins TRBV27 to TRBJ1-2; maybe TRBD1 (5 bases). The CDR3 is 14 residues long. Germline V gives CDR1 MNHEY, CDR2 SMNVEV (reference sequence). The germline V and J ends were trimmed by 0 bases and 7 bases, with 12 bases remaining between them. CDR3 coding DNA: TGTGCCAGCAGTTTATCGGGGGGACTGGGTGGCTACACCTTC. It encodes CASSLSGGLGGYTF.

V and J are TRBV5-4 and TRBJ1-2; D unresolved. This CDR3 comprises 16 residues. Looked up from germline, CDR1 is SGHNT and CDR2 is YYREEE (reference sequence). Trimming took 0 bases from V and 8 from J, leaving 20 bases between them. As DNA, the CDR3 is TGTGCCAGCAGCTTGGGTCTCGTGGGAGCCACGGGAGGCTACACCTTC. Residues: CASSLGLVGATGGYTF.

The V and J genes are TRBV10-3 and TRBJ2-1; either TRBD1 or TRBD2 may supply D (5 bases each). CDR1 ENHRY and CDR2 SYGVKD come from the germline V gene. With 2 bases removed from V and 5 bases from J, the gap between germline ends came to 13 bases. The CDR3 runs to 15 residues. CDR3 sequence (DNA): TGTGCCATCAGTGAGCCCCGGGACCGAGACAATGAGCAGTTCTTC. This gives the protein CAISEPRDRDNEQFF.

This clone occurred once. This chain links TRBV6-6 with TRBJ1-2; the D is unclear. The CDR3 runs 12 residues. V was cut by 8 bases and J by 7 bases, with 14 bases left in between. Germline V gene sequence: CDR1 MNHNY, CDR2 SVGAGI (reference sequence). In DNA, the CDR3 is TGTGCCAGCTCTTACGGGGTTCGTGGCTACACCTTC. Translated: CASSYGVRGYTF.

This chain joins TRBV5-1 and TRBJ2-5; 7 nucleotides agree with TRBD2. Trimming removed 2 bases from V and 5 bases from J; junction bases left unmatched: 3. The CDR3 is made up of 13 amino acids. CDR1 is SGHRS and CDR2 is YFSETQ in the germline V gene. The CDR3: CASSFRGVETQYF. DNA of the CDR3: TGCGCCAGCAGCTTTCGGGGGGTGGAGACCCAGTACTTC.

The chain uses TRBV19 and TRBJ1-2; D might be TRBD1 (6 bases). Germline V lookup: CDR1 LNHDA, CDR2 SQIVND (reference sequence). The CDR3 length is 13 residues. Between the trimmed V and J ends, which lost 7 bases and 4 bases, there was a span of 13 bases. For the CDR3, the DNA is TGTGCCAGTACCCTGGGGGACATCTATGGCTACACCTTC. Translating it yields CASTLGDIYGYTF.

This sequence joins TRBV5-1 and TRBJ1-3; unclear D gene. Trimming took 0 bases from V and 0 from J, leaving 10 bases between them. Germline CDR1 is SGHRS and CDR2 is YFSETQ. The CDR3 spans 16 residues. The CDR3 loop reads CASSLAPGSSGNTIYF. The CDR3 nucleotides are TGCGCCAGCAGCTTGGCGCCAGGTTCCTCTGGAAACACCATATATTTT.

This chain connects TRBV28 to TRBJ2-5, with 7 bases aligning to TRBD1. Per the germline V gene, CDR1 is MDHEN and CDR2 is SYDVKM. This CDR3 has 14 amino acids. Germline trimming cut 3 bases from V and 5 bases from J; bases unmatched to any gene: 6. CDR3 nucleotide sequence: TGTGCCAGCAGTTTTTGGACAGGAAGGGAGACCCAGTACTTC. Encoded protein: CASSFWTGRETQYF.

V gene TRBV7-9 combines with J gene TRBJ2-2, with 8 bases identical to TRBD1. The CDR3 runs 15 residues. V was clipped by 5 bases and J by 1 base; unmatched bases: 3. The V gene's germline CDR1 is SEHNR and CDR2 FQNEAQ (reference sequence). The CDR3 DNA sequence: TGTGCCAGCAGCCCCGGACAGGGGAACACCGGGGAGCTGTTTTTT. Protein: CASSPGQGNTGELFF.

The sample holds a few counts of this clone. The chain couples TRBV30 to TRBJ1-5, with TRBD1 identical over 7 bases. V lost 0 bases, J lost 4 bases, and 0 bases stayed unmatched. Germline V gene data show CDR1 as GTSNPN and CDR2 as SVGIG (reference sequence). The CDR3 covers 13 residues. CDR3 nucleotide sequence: TGTGCCTGGAGTGTACAGGGGAATCAGCCCCAGCATTTT. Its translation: CAWSVQGNQPQHF.

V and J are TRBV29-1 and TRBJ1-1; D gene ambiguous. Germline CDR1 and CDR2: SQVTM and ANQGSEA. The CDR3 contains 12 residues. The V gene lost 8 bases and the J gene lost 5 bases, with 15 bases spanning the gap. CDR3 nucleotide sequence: TGCAGCTCTGGAGGAGGGTATACTGAAGCTTTCTTT. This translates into CSSGGGYTEAFF.

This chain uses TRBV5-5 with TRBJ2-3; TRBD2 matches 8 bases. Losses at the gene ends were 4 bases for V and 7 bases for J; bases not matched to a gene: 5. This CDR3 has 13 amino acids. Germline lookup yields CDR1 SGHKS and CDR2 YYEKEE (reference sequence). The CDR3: CASSTREDNTQYF. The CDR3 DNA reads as TGTGCCAGCAGCACGCGGGAGGATAATACGCAGTATTTT.

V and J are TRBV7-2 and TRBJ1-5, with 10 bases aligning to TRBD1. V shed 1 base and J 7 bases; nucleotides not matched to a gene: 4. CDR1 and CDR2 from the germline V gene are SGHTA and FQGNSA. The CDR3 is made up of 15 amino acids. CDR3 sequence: CASSLVGQGGQPQHF. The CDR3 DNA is TGTGCCAGCAGCTTAGTAGGACAGGGGGGGCAGCCCCAGCATTTT.

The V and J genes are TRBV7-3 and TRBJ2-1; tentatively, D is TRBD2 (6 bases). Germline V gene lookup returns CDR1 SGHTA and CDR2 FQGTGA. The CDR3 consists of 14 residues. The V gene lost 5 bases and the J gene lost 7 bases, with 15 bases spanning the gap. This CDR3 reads CASSPGPSGNEQFF. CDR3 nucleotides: TGTGCCAGCAGCCCGGGACCCAGCGGGAATGAGCAGTTCTTC.